A single sample gave rise to the 21 T cell receptor beta chains below, sequenced in a study of beta chain features in type 1 diabetes. The isolated RNA, all of it, was reverse transcribed, so expressed TCRB transcripts were what got sequenced. Sequenced by immunoSEQ multiplex PCR; TCRdb stores in-frame clones only, minus some. In the table there are over 150,000 clones, 10% to 15% of which are singletons. Sequences were obtained from central memory CD4+ T cells from blood. The origin of the receptors is a woman aged 18-30 years in good health.

The CDR3 reads CASRLNPGQRNTGELFF. The CDR3 bases are TGTGCCAGCAGGCTTAACCCGGGACAGAGAAACACCGGGGAGCTGTTTTTT. The chain uses TRBV28 and TRBJ2-2, with TRBD1 identical over 7 bases. There are 17 residues in the CDR3. The ends lost 6 bases at V and 2 bases at J; junction bases unmatched: 12. The germline gives CDR1 MDHEN, CDR2 SYDVKM.

This sequence joins TRBV7-2 and TRBJ2-5; 9 bases are a match to TRBD1. Germline-derived CDR1 and CDR2 are SGHTA and FQGNSA. The CDR3 extends over 15 amino acids. Trimming took 2 bases from V and 2 from J; bases not matched to a gene: 3. CDR3 bases: TGTGCCAGCAGCTTAATGGGACAGGGACAAGAGACCCAGTACTTC. Translating it yields CASSLMGQGQETQYF. The variable domain in full, completed from reference TRBV7-2 and TRBJ2-5, reads GAGVSQSPSNKVTEKGKDVELRCDPISGHTALYWYRQSLGQGLEFLIYFQGNSAPDKSGLPSDRFSAERTGGSVSTLTIQRTQQEDSAVYLCASSLMGQGQETQYFGPGTRLLVL.

The chain combines TRBV5-6 with TRBJ1-1; D remains unclear. The germline V gene encodes CDR1 SGHDT and CDR2 YYEEEE. The CDR3 loop spans 14 amino acids. V lost 6 bases, J lost 1 base, and 13 bases lay in between. The CDR3 DNA sequence: TGTGCCAGCACCCAGATGGGGAGGAACACTGAAGCTTTCTTT. It encodes CASTQMGRNTEAFF.

This clone was found a few times. This rearrangement joins TRBV21-1 to TRBJ1-5; TRBD1 is the table's D call and was not checked against the DNA. TRBV21-1 is reported as a pseudogene. The CDR3 extends over 10 amino acids. Here the CDR3 reads CGHYNQPQHF. DNA for the CDR3: TGTGGACATTACAATCAGCCCCAGCATTTT.

The chain has TRBV6-1 and TRBJ2-5, with 10 bases aligning to TRBD1. Trimming cost V 2 bases and J 5 bases; bases outside gene matches: 8. Germline V gives CDR1 MNHNS, CDR2 SASEGT. This CDR3 region has 16 residues. CDR3 protein: CASSELTGGEVETQYF. The CDR3 DNA reads TGTGCCAGCAGTGAATTGACAGGGGGCGAAGTGGAGACCCAGTACTTC.

The chain couples TRBV7-2 to TRBJ2-5, with a possible D match to TRBD2 (5 bases). CDR1 and CDR2 (germline): SGHTA, FQGNSA. With 5 bases removed from V and 4 bases from J, the gap between germline ends came to 11 bases. The CDR3 contains 13 residues. The CDR3 region has the DNA TGTGCCAGCAGCCCTTCACGGGGAGAGACCCAGTACTTC. Its translation: CASSPSRGETQYF.

V and J are TRBV6-5 and TRBJ2-1; 9 bases fit TRBD2. Germline CDR1 reads MNHEY; CDR2 reads SVGAGI. Trimming at V came to 6 bases and at J to 5 bases, leaving 5 bases not matched to a gene. The CDR3 has 14 amino acids. CDR3 bases: TGTGCCAGCAGAAGGCCTAGCGGGAACAATGAGCAGTTCTTC. This codes for CASRRPSGNNEQFF.

There are a few counts of this clone. The rearrangement uses TRBV18 and TRBJ2-1, with TRBD1 as a possible D gene (5 bases). Per the germline V gene, CDR1 is KGHSH and CDR2 is LQKENI. V dropped 3 bases and J dropped 8 bases, with 11 bases sitting between them. The CDR3 consists of 13 residues. As DNA, the CDR3 is TGTGCCAGCTCACCGCAAAGGGGCGATGAGCAGTTCTTC. Its translation: CASSPQRGDEQFF.

The rearrangement uses TRBV4-3 and TRBJ2-6; 13 bases are shared with TRBD2. J gave up 4 bases and V 2 bases, and 5 bases lay outside the gene matches. The CDR3 totals 18 residues. Germline V gene lookup returns CDR1 LGHNA and CDR2 YSLEER. CDR3 in DNA: TGCGCCAGCAGCCAAACTAGCGGGAGGGCCTCCGGGGCCAACGTCCTGACTTTC. As protein: CASSQTSGRASGANVLTF.

This clone was counted a few times. V is TRBV30 and J is TRBJ2-7; TRBD1 matches at 9 bases. Germline lookup yields CDR1 GTSNPN and CDR2 SVGIG (reference sequence). CDR3 size: 17 residues. V lost 2 bases and J lost 3; bases outside the gene matches: 14. The CDR3 loop reads CAWSSPLSGQGIYEQYF. The DNA of the CDR3 is TGTGCCTGGAGTAGCCCTTTATCGGGACAGGGAATCTACGAGCAGTACTTC.

This clone turned up a few times. The V call is TRBV7-2, the J call TRBJ1-5, with D hard to call. Germline CDR1 reads SGHTA; CDR2 reads FQGNSA. The V end was cut by 0 bases, the J end by 11 bases, with 8 bases between. This CDR3 comprises 12 residues. The CDR3 DNA reads TGTGCCAGCAGCTTAGCGCAGCAGGCCCAGCATTTT. As protein: CASSLAQQAQHF.

This clone was observed a few times. The J gene is TRBJ2-1, the V gene TRBV6-6; D might be TRBD1 (6 bases). The germline CDR1 and CDR2 sequences are MNHNY and SVGAGI (reference sequence). V lost 6 bases to trimming and J lost 8 bases, with 11 bases between them. This CDR3 has 12 amino acids. The CDR3 DNA sequence: TGTGCCAGCAGCGCCAGGGGCCATGAGCAGTTCTTC. Protein product: CASSARGHEQFF.

The chain has TRBV5-6 and TRBJ2-5, with TRBD1 matching over 7 bases. The CDR3 is made up of 15 amino acids. From germline, CDR1 is SGHDT and CDR2 YYEEEE. The V gene end was trimmed by 3 bases and the J gene end by 4 bases; junction bases not matched to a gene: 9. As DNA, the CDR3 is TGTGCCAGCAGCTCGTACCAGACAGGGCGAGAGACCCAGTACTTC. Translated: CASSSYQTGRETQYF. Full variable domain (outside the CDR3, taken from reference TRBV5-6 and TRBJ2-5): DAGVTQSPTHLIKTRGQQVTLRCSPKSGHDTVSWYQQALGQGPQFIFQYYEEEERQRGNFPDRFSGHQFPNYSSELNVNALLLGDSALYLCASSSYQTGRETQYFGPGTRLLVL.

This clone was observed a handful of times. V usage is TRBV29-1 and J usage is TRBJ2-3; D might be TRBD2 (7 bases). This CDR3 is built from 13 residues. Trimming cost V 6 bases and J 4 bases, with 14 bases left between them. CDR1 and CDR2 (germline): SQVTM, ANQGSEA. Written as DNA, the CDR3 is TGCAGCGTCAGAAGGGGGGGGTCAGATACGCAGTATTTT. It encodes CSVRRGGSDTQYF.

J is TRBJ2-1 and V is TRBV2; D is uncertain. Germline CDR1 reads SNHLY; CDR2 reads FYNNEI. The CDR3 has 10 residues. The V and J ends lost 6 bases and 8 bases respectively, with 5 bases between them. The CDR3 DNA reads TGTGCCAGCAGGGGCTATGAGCAGTTCTTC. This codes for CASRGYEQFF. Looking up the rest from reference TRBV2 and TRBJ2-1 gives the full variable domain: EPEVTQTPSHQVTQMGQEVILRCVPISNHLYFYWYRQILGQKVEFLVSFYNNEISEKSEIFDDQFSVERPDGSNFTLKIRSTKLEDSAMYFCASRGYEQFFGPGTRLTVL.

The genes are TRBV30 and TRBJ1-1; D might be TRBD1 (5 bases). Germline values: CDR1 GTSNPN, CDR2 SVGIG (reference sequence). The CDR3 is 15 amino acids. V lost 1 base and J 6 bases, leaving 18 bases between the germline ends. The CDR3 DNA reads as TGTGCCTGGAGTGACGTATCGGGGGGAGAAGCTGAAGCTTTCTTT. Amino acids: CAWSDVSGGEAEAFF.

Many counts were recorded for this clone. This chain uses TRBV23-1 with TRBJ1-5, with 8 positions matching TRBD1. TRBV23-1 is given ORF status, its function remaining uncertain. Trimming removed 0 bases from V and 1 base from J; junction bases left unmatched: 11. This CDR3 has 19 residues. CDR3 coding DNA: TGCGCCAGCAGTCAATCGGCGGACAGGGTCAGGCTAAGCAATCAGCCCCAGCATTTT. This sequence encodes CASSQSADRVRLSNQPQHF.

This clone has a handful of counts. The gene calls are TRBV14 and TRBJ2-2; 7 bases map to TRBD1. CDR3 size: 15 residues. V trimming: 4 bases; J trimming: 7 bases; junction bases outside the gene matches: 9. Germline loops: CDR1 SGHDN, CDR2 FVKESK. CDR3 nucleotide sequence: TGTGCCAGCAGCCTCCAGACAGGGATCGGCGGGGAGCTGTTTTTT. This encodes CASSLQTGIGGELFF.

The chain has TRBV5-4 and TRBJ2-3, with 8 bases matching TRBD2. The CDR3 sequence is 18 residues long. V was pared by 0 bases and J by 3 bases, with 12 bases of the junction left unmatched. Germline CDR1 reads SGHNT; CDR2 reads YYREEE (reference sequence). The CDR3 DNA reads TGTGCCAGCAGCTTGGCCGGGCTAGGGGCTAGCGGGACAGATACGCAGTATTTT. This codes for CASSLAGLGASGTDTQYF.

The V gene is TRBV28, the J gene TRBJ1-5, with D maybe TRBD1 (6 bases). The CDR3 has 15 amino acids. Germline values: CDR1 MDHEN, CDR2 SYDVKM. Trimming left V 5 bases short and J 0 bases short, with 11 bases between. CDR3 bases: TGTGCCAGCAGTCCTCTACAGGGTAGCAATCAGCCCCAGCATTTT. Protein product: CASSPLQGSNQPQHF. Based on the CDR3 plus reference TRBV28 and TRBJ1-5, the full variable domain is DVKVTQSSRYLVKRTGEKVFLECVQDMDHENMFWYRQDPGLGLRLIYFSYDVKMKEKGDIPEGYSVSREKKERFSLILESASTNQTSMYLCASSPLQGSNQPQHFGDGTRLSIL.

This clone has only a few counts. The chain is built from TRBV9 and TRBJ2-1; D is ambiguous. This CDR3 region has 13 residues. Germline CDR1 SGDLS, CDR2 YYNGEE. V was cut by 3 bases and J by 5 bases, with 9 bases left in between. CDR3 loop: CASSGVGHNEQFF. CDR3 in DNA: TGTGCCAGCAGCGGGGTGGGCCACAATGAGCAGTTCTTC. Full variable domain (remainder filled in from reference TRBV9 and TRBJ2-1): DSGVTQTPKHLITATGQRVTLRCSPRSGDLSVYWYQQSLDQGLQFLIQYYNGEERAKGNILERFSAQQFPDLHSELNLSSLELGDSALYFCASSGVGHNEQFFGPGTRLTVL.